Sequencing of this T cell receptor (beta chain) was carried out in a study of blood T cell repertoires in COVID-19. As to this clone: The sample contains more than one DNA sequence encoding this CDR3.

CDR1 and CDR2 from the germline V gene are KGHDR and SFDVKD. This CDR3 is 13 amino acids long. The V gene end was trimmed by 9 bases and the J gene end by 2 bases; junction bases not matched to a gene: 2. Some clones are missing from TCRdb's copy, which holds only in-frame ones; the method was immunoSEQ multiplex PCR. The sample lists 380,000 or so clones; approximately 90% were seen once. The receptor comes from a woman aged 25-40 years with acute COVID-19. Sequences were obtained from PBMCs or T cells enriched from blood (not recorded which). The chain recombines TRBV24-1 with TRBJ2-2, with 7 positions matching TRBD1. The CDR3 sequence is CATRTGNTGELFF. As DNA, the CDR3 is TGTGCCACCCGGACAGGAAACACCGGGGAGCTGTTTTTT.